Presented here are 18 T cell receptor beta chains from one specimen sequenced in a study of Ad26.COV2.S vaccination and SARS-CoV-2 variants. Treatment here: about 20 received Ad26.COV2.S at low or high dose, single or two shots; a few received placebo; per-sample allocation not given. The samples date from day 63 after the first vaccine or placebo injection. Profiled with immunoSEQ multiplex PCR; TCRdb holds only in-frame clones, not every one. The sample includes about 350,000 clones, 80% to 90% seen only once; the top ten take around 3.3%. Sequenced material: peripheral blood, taken in a trial of Ad26.COV2.S vaccine versus placebo. The receptors derive from a person aged 18-65 years who received the Ad26.COV2.S COVID-19 vaccine or a placebo.

The chain combines TRBV27 with TRBJ2-2; TRBD1 matches at 11 bases. Unmatched junction bases numbered 0, after V lost 2 bases and J lost 4 bases. The CDR3 spans 15 residues. Germline assignment: CDR1 MNHEY and CDR2 SMNVEV (reference sequence). DNA for the CDR3: TGTGCCAGCAGTTTAGGGACAGGGGGCACCGGGGAGCTGTTTTTT. It translates to CASSLGTGGTGELFF.

This clone was found a few times. V is TRBV2 and J is TRBJ2-5; TRBD1 aligns across 7 bases. Germline V gene lookup returns CDR1 SNHLY and CDR2 FYNNEI. CDR3 length: 13 amino acids. The ends lost 5 bases at V and 5 bases at J; junction bases unmatched: 5. This CDR3 reads CASSRDRAETQYF. The CDR3 DNA reads TGTGCCAGCAGTAGAGACAGGGCTGAGACCCAGTACTTC.

V usage is TRBV6-6 and J usage is TRBJ2-1; 11 bases map to TRBD2. CDR3 length: 15 residues. Germline CDR1 MNHNY, CDR2 SVGAGI (reference sequence). Unmatched junction bases numbered 6, after V lost 6 bases and J lost 5 bases. For the CDR3, the DNA is TGTGCCAGCAGGGGGGGACTAGCGGCCAACAATGAGCAGTTCTTC. It encodes CASRGGLAANNEQFF.

This rearrangement joins TRBV5-3 to TRBJ2-7; 8 bases line up with TRBD1. TRBV5-3 is treated as an ORF (open reading frame) with a function not yet certain. This CDR3 comprises 15 residues. The junction had 10 bases not matched to a gene; V was cut back by 4 bases and J by 4 bases. The CDR3 bases are TGTGCCAGAAGCCACTATCCAGGGGGCGCATACGAGCAGTACTTC. The encoded protein is CARSHYPGGAYEQYF.

This rearrangement joins TRBV30 to TRBJ1-2; tentatively, D is TRBD1 (5 bases). The germline V gene encodes CDR1 GTSNPN and CDR2 SVGIG (reference sequence). The CDR3 contains 17 residues. Trimming pared 1 base from V and 6 bases from J, leaving 24 bases between. The CDR3 here is CAWSGLFLGGTDNGYTF. The CDR3 coding sequence is TGTGCCTGGAGTGGGCTCTTTTTGGGGGGGACCGACAATGGCTACACCTTC.

This chain uses TRBV5-6 with TRBJ1-5; D unresolved. CDR3 length equals 15 residues. Trimming left V 0 bases short and J 7 bases short, with 14 bases between. CDR1 is SGHDT, CDR2 YYEEEE, per germline. CDR3 sequence: CASSLAGQTGQPQHF. In DNA, the CDR3 is TGTGCCAGCAGCTTGGCCGGGCAAACGGGACAGCCCCAGCATTTT.

This clone was recorded a few times. The chain uses TRBV7-2 and TRBJ2-3; 7 bases fit TRBD1. The trim removed 3 bases at V and 6 bases at J, leaving 9 bases unmatched. CDR1 and CDR2 (germline): SGHTA, FQGNSA. CDR3 length equals 15 residues. CDR3 DNA sequence: TGTGCCAGCAGCTTGAGGGGGCGCTGGATCGATACGCAGTATTTT. Its protein is CASSLRGRWIDTQYF.

The chain links TRBV4-1 to TRBJ1-5; a weak D match, TRBD1 (5 bases). This CDR3 region has 15 residues. Germline V gene lookup returns CDR1 MGHRA and CDR2 YSYEKL. Trimming stripped 1 base from V and 7 bases from J, with 14 bases between. The CDR3 DNA reads TGCGCCAGCAGCCAAGTGGGGGAGGGTTCCCAGCCCCAGCATTTT. Its protein product is CASSQVGEGSQPQHF.

The table lists this clone with a few counts. The chain couples TRBV10-1 to TRBJ2-2, with D possibly called TRBD1 or TRBD2 (5 bases each). CDR3 length equals 15 residues. Germline V gene sequence: CDR1 WNHNN, CDR2 SYGVQD (reference sequence). The germline V and J ends were trimmed by 6 bases and 1 base, with 12 bases remaining between them. The CDR3 here is CASSRDGRNTGELFF. DNA of the CDR3: TGCGCCAGCAGCCGGGACGGAAGGAACACCGGGGAGCTGTTTTTT.

The rearrangement joins TRBV18 to TRBJ2-2, with TRBD2 matching over 9 bases. The CDR3 is 16 residues long. Germline CDR1 reads KGHSH; CDR2 reads LQKENI. Germline trimming cut 5 bases from V and 0 bases from J; bases unmatched to any gene: 4. The CDR3 coding sequence is TGTGCCAGCTCAACCCGACTAGCGGCGAACACCGGGGAGCTGTTTTTT. This encodes CASSTRLAANTGELFF.

The chain links TRBV30 to TRBJ2-2; 11 bases are a match to TRBD1. The germline V gene has CDR1 GTSNPN and CDR2 SVGIG (reference sequence). The CDR3 extends over 16 amino acids. Trimming cost V 1 base and J 0 bases; bases outside gene matches: 1. The CDR3, as DNA: TGTGCCTGGAGTGGGGGACAGGGGGCGAACACCGGGGAGCTGTTTTTT. Encoded protein: CAWSGGQGANTGELFF.

The chain combines TRBV27 with TRBJ2-3; D call uncertain. CDR1 is MNHEY and CDR2 is SMNVEV in the germline V gene (reference sequence). CDR3 size: 14 residues. Trimming removed 3 bases from V and 0 bases from J, with 7 bases in between. The CDR3 loop is CASSFQISTDTQYF. DNA for the CDR3: TGTGCCAGCAGTTTCCAGATTAGCACAGATACGCAGTATTTT.

This clone has just a few counts. The rearrangement uses TRBV6-1 and TRBJ2-7; D unresolved. Germline loops: CDR1 MNHNS, CDR2 SASEGT. V was cut by 3 bases and J by 0 bases, with 18 bases left in between. CDR3 length: 17 residues. The CDR3 protein is CASSDQTSGYRSYEQYF. The CDR3 coding sequence is TGTGCCAGCAGTGACCAGACGTCAGGTTATCGCTCCTACGAGCAGTACTTC.

With regard to this clone: The junction shows a germline mismatch at one end, possibly a read error. CDR3 sequence: CASSYRVHSGNTIYF. The CDR3 DNA sequence: TGTGCTAGCAGCTACAGGGTCCACTCTGGAAACACCATATATTTT. The chain recombines TRBV7-7 with TRBJ1-3; perhaps TRBD1 as D (6 bases). There are 15 residues in the CDR3. Per germline, CDR1 SSHAT and CDR2 FNYEAQ (reference sequence).

This clone was found once. The V and J genes are TRBV7-2 and TRBJ1-5; D remains unclear. CDR1 is SGHTA, CDR2 FQGNSA, per germline. The ends were cut back, 3 bases at V and 4 bases at J, with 16 bases in the middle. This CDR3 comprises 16 residues. The CDR3 reads CASSFGYLGSNQPQHF. CDR3 DNA: TGTGCCAGCAGCTTCGGGTATCTGGGCTCTAATCAGCCCCAGCATTTT.

CDR3 in DNA: TGTGCCAGCAGCCCAGACAGCTCCTATAATTCACCCCTCCACTTT. This encodes CASSPDSSYNSPLHF. The chain couples TRBV7-2 to TRBJ1-6, with TRBD1 as a possible D gene (5 bases). The germline gives CDR1 SGHTA, CDR2 FQGNSA. This CDR3 has 15 amino acids. The V and J ends lost 5 bases and 0 bases respectively, with 8 bases between them.

The chain has TRBV11-3 and TRBJ2-2; 7 positions match TRBD1. The CDR3 has 15 residues. CDR1 is SGHNT and CDR2 is YENEEA in the germline V gene. J lost 6 bases, V lost 5 bases, and 9 bases had no gene match. The CDR3 nucleotides read TGTGCCAGCAGCCCCTACCGGGACAGAGCCGGGGAGCTGTTTTTT. The encoded protein is CASSPYRDRAGELFF.

This clone has just one count. The chain is built from TRBV6-2 or TRBV6-3 and TRBJ2-1; TRBD2 aligns across 7 bases. Germline CDR1 is MNHEY and CDR2 is SVGEGT. V trimming: 2 bases; J trimming: 3 bases; junction bases outside the gene matches: 10. This CDR3 is 17 amino acids long. CDR3 sequence (DNA): TGTGCCAGCAGTTACCCGCCTTTGACTAGCCGCTACAATGAGCAGTTCTTC. Translated, it gives CASSYPPLTSRYNEQFF.